The clone carrying this TCR beta chain was seen many times. The target antigen is unknown. A modified ARM-PCR protocol with three rounds of nested PCR amplified TCRbeta. A single record per CDR3 protein comes from TCRdb applying MiXCR to the multiplex PCR reads. The sample has about 81,000 distinct CDR3 sequences, approximately 72% seen once. V was cut by 6 bases and J by 5 bases, with 11 bases left in between. The CDR3 has 13 residues. Germline V gene sequence: CDR1 MGHRA, CDR2 YSYEKL. The sample comes from a study of tumor and adjacent non-tumor tissue in lung cancer. RNA was extracted from bulk tissue without any cell sorting. Notes on the study in general: Top 100 clones took a larger repertoire share in normal lung.

The receptor comes from a woman aged 40-49 years with non-small cell lung cancer. Sequencing was done on a sample of lung tumor tissue. The chain couples TRBV4-1 to TRBJ1-5; D perhaps matches TRBD1 (6 bases). The CDR3 DNA sequence: TGCGCCAGCAGTGTACAGGGTGATCAGCCCCAGCATTTT. Amino acids: CASSVQGDQPQHF.